This record looks at one T cell receptor beta chain sequence and its context. The target antigen is unknown. Other DNA sequences within the sample encode an identical CDR3. This record belongs to a study of T cell responses to AZD1222 COVID-19 vaccine. Study findings and constraints: As reported, nearly half of all spike-specific TCRs target variant regions that are unmutated. Vaccine-associated CD4 TCRs spanned spike, dominant at 160-218 and 743-854. Repertoires were obtained only post-peak T cell response.

Assay used: immunoSEQ multiplex PCR; TCRdb lists only in-frame clones, some missing. The sample lists about 110,000 clones, roughly four fifths occurring once. The origin of this receptor is an adult in good health. Source: peripheral blood, taken on day 0 of AZD1222 vaccination.

CDR3 nucleotide sequence: TGTGCCAGCAGTTACTCGGGGGGCTATGGCTACACCTTC. Encoded protein: CASSYSGGYGYTF. The J gene is TRBJ1-2, the V gene TRBV6-5, with D tentatively TRBD1 (5 bases). Germline V gene lookup returns CDR1 MNHEY and CDR2 SVGAGI. The CDR3 spans 13 residues. With 0 bases removed from V and 4 bases from J, the gap between germline ends came to 6 bases.